This T cell receptor beta chain was recovered during a study of OX40 agonist ivuxolimab in advanced cancers. Study at large: Ivuxolimab, which is an agonistic anti-OX40 (CD134) antibody, was administered to the patients. Around 40% of patients had received prior checkpoint inhibitor therapy.

Samples were taken at baseline and on day 1 of cycles 4 and 7. Trimming removed 3 bases from V and 1 base from J, with 9 bases in between. This CDR3 has 14 residues. Germline V CDR1 and CDR2: SEHNR, FQNEAQ (reference sequence). Sequencing used immunoSEQ multiplex PCR; TCRdb keeps in-frame clones, though not all of them. The table includes about 50,000 clones, 88% detected once. This clone was found a few times. Specimen: CD4+ or CD8+ T cells sorted from blood, collected in a trial of the OX40 agonist ivuxolimab. V and J are TRBV7-9 and TRBJ1-1; D possibly corresponds to TRBD1 (6 bases). The clonotype originates from an adult with an advanced solid tumor such as melanoma, head and neck, liver or kidney cancer. The CDR3 spells CASSFQGKNTEAFF. CDR3 coding DNA: TGTGCCAGCAGCTTTCAGGGGAAGAACACTGAAGCTTTCTTT.